The entry that follows covers one T cell receptor (beta chain) sequence. Its antigen is unknown. This record belongs to a study of shared clonotypes between healthy human individuals. Study-level findings and limits: Incomplete sequencing of sorted subsets was indicated by rarefaction despite large depth.

Libraries were prepared by immunoSEQ multiplex PCR; TCRdb keeps only in-frame clonotypes and omits some of them. The table shows more than 2,000,000 clones, with approximately 95% occurring only once. Trimming stripped 3 bases from V and 8 bases from J, with 16 bases between. The length of the CDR3 is 14 residues. The germline V gene has CDR1 MDHEN and CDR2 SYDVKM. This chain links TRBV28 with TRBJ1-2; the D gene is possibly TRBD1 (6 bases). Specimen: naive CD4+ T cells from PBMCs. Subset described: CD45RA+ positively selected. The source is a man in his late teens or twenties in good health. Some clones in this sample may be carry-over from other donors' samples. CDR3: CASSFEGGSSGYTF. As DNA, the CDR3 is TGTGCCAGCAGTTTTGAGGGGGGGTCCTCGGGCTACACCTTC.